This T cell receptor beta chain stems from a study of PD-1 and CTLA-4 blockade in melanoma. Using immunoSEQ multiplex PCR, the repertoire was profiled, and TCRdb retains in-frame clones only, with some absent. The sample includes roughly 11,000 clones, 82% of them seen just once. V lost 2 bases, J lost 5 bases, and 9 bases stayed unmatched. CDR3 size: 16 residues. CDR1 and CDR2 from the germline V gene are SGDLS and YYNGEE. This specimen consisted of CD8+ T cells from peripheral blood, obtained from a patient given anti-PD-1 treatment. The chain links TRBV9 to TRBJ2-5; TRBD2 matches 10 bases. The source is a human donor with melanoma. The CDR3 DNA follows: TGTGCCAGCAGCGTCCGAGGAGCGGGGGGGTCCGAGACCCAGTACTTC. This codes for CASSVRGAGGSETQYF.